A selection of T cell receptor beta chains follows, all from one sample in a study of blood T cell repertoires in COVID-19. TCRdb's copy holds only in-frame clones and misses some; the assay was immunoSEQ multiplex PCR. The sample carries about 190,000 clones, about 88% recorded once. Sequencing used peripheral blood. The receptors shown here come from a woman aged 40 to 50 who had recovered from COVID-19. Both conserved end residues are trimmed from each CDR3. Each record gives: V gene, J gene, CDR3 protein.

v_gene: TRBV6-6
j_gene: TRBJ2-7
CDR3aa: ASSPTSGSSAEQY

v_gene: TRBV7-3
j_gene: TRBJ2-1
CDR3aa: ASSPTSGSYNEQF

v_gene: TRBV5-1
j_gene: TRBJ2-3
CDR3aa: ASSLTVIGTDTQY

v_gene: TRBV4-1
j_gene: TRBJ2-3
CDR3aa: ASSQDLAGASDTQY

v_gene: TRBV6-2/TRBV6-3
j_gene: TRBJ1-1
CDR3aa: ASSYLGTGNTEAF

v_gene: TRBV7-3
j_gene: TRBJ2-1
CDR3aa: ASSGGQGSYNEQF

v_gene: TRBV3-1/TRBV3-2
j_gene: TRBJ2-7
CDR3aa: ASKSEGTYEQY

v_gene: TRBV9
j_gene: TRBJ1-1
CDR3aa: ASNHPQGKVTEAF

v_gene: TRBV9
j_gene: TRBJ1-5
CDR3aa: ASSASSYSNQPQH

v_gene: TRBV4-1
j_gene: TRBJ1-1
CDR3aa: ASSQELGQGTTEAF

v_gene: TRBV5-6
j_gene: TRBJ2-1
CDR3aa: ASKGGNEQF

v_gene: TRBV28
j_gene: TRBJ1-1
CDR3aa: ASSPPAGITEAF

v_gene: TRBV5-4
j_gene: TRBJ1-4
CDR3aa: ASSLGGGTKANEKLF

v_gene: TRBV10-3
j_gene: TRBJ2-3
CDR3aa: AITPGLTTDTQY

v_gene: TRBV30
j_gene: TRBJ1-5
CDR3aa: AWSVQGGWQPQH

v_gene: TRBV20-1
j_gene: TRBJ1-1
CDR3aa: SASNDDPGADYEAF

v_gene: TRBV5-1
j_gene: TRBJ2-7
CDR3aa: ASKPGGGSSYEQY

v_gene: TRBV24-1
j_gene: TRBJ2-2
CDR3aa: ATSEAGTETGELF

v_gene: TRBV28
j_gene: TRBJ2-3
CDR3aa: ASRRQLTDTQY

v_gene: TRBV27
j_gene: TRBJ2-3
CDR3aa: ASSSPGQGSDTQY

v_gene: TRBV7-9
j_gene: TRBJ2-7
CDR3aa: ASSPIDSLSYEQY

v_gene: TRBV18
j_gene: TRBJ2-7
CDR3aa: ASSPPSSGSVEQY

v_gene: TRBV2
j_gene: TRBJ2-7
CDR3aa: ASSRGDPGYEQY

v_gene: TRBV27
j_gene: TRBJ2-3
CDR3aa: ASSLWFGTRGTDTQY

v_gene: TRBV30
j_gene: TRBJ2-5
CDR3aa: AWSRLAGSGETQY

v_gene: TRBV3-1/TRBV3-2
j_gene: TRBJ1-6
CDR3aa: ASSRGTEGGNSPLH

v_gene: TRBV5-1
j_gene: TRBJ2-7
CDR3aa: ASSSLGGANYEQY

v_gene: TRBV5-1
j_gene: TRBJ2-5
CDR3aa: ASSWGLAGGGGETQY